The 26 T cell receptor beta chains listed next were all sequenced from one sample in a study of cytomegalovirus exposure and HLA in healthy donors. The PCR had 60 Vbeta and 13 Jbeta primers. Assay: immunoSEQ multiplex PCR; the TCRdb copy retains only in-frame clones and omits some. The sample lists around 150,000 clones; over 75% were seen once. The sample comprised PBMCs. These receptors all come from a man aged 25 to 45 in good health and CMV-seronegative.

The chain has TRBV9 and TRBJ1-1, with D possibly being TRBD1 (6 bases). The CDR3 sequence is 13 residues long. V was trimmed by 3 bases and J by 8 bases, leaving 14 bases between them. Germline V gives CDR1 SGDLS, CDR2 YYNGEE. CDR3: CASSARNRDEAFF. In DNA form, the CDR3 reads TGTGCCAGCAGCGCCCGTAACAGGGACGAAGCTTTCTTT.

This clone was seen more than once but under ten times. The chain's CDR3 is CSVGLRTANTEAFF. The CDR3 DNA reads TGCAGCGTTGGTTTGCGGACAGCCAACACTGAAGCTTTCTTT. The genes are TRBV29-1 and TRBJ1-1; tentatively, D is TRBD1 (6 bases). With 4 bases removed from V and 2 bases from J, the gap between germline ends came to 14 bases. The CDR3 runs 14 residues. In germline, CDR1 is SQVTM, CDR2 ANQGSEA.

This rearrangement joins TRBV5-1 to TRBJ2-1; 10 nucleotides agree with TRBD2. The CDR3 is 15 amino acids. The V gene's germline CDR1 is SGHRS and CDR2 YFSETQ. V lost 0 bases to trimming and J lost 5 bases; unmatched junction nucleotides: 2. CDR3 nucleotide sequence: TGCGCCAGCAGCTTGGGCCTAGCGGGGGACAATGAGCAGTTCTTC. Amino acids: CASSLGLAGDNEQFF.

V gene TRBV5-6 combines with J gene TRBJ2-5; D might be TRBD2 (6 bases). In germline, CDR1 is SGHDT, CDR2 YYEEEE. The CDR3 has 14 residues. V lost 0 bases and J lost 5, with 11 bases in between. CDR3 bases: TGTGCCAGCAGCTTGGGTGGCGGGGTTGAGACCCAGTACTTC. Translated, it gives CASSLGGGVETQYF.

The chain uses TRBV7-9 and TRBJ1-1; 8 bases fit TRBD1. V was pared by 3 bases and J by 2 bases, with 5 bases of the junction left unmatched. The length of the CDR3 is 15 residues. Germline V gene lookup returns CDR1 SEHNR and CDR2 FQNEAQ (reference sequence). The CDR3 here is CASSFRDRGNTEAFF. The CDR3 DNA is TGTGCCAGCAGCTTTAGAGACAGGGGAAACACTGAAGCTTTCTTT.

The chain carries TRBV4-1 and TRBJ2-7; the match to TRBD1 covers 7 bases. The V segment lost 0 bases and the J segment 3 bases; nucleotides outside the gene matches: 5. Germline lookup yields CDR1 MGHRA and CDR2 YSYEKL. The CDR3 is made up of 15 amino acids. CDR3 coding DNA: TGCGCCAGCAGCCAAGATGACAGGGCGGGCTACGAGCAGTACTTC. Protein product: CASSQDDRAGYEQYF.

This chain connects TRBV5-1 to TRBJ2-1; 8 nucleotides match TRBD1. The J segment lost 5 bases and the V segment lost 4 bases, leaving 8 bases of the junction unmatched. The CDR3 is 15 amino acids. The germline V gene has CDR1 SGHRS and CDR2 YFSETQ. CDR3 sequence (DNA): TGCGCCAGCAGCCTGGGACAGGTCGGTGACAATGAGCAGTTCTTC. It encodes CASSLGQVGDNEQFF.

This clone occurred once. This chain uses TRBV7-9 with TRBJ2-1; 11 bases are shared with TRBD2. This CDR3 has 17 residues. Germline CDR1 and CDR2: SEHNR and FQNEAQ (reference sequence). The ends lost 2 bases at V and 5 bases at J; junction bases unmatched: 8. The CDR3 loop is CASSLSGTSGLDNEQFF. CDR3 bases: TGTGCCAGCAGCTTATCCGGGACTAGCGGCTTAGACAATGAGCAGTTCTTC.

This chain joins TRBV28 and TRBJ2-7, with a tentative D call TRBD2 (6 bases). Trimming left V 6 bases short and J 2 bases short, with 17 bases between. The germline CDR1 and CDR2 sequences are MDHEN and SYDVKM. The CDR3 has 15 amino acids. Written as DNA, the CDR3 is TGTGCCAGCAGCCCCCCCTTGGGCGGGGCCTACGAGCAGTACTTC. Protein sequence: CASSPPLGGAYEQYF.

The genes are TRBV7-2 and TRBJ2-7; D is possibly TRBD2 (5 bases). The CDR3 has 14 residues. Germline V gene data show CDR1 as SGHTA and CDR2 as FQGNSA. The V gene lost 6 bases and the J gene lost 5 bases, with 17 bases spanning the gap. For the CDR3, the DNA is TGTGCCAGCAGTCTCGGGGAAGCCGCCCACGAGCAGTACTTC. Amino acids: CASSLGEAAHEQYF.

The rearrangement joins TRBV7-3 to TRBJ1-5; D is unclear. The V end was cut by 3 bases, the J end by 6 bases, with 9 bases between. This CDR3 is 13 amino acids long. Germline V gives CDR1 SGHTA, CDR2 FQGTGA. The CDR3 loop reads CASSLVSGQPQHF. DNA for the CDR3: TGTGCCAGCAGCTTGGTCAGTGGTCAGCCCCAGCATTTT.

The CDR3 region is CATSRTTSDTQYF. CDR3 in DNA: TGTGCCACCAGCAGGACGACTTCAGATACGCAGTATTTT. The genes are TRBV15 and TRBJ2-3; D is unclear. Germline CDR1 reads LNHNV; CDR2 reads YYDKDF (reference sequence). This CDR3 is 13 amino acids long. Between the trimmed V and J ends, which lost 3 bases and 4 bases, there was a span of 8 bases.

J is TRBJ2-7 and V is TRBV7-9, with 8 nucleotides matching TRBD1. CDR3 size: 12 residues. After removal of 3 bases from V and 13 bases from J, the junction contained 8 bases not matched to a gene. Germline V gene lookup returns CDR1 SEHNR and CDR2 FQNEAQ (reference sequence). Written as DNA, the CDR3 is TGTGCCAGCAGCTTGGGACAGGAGAGACCCTACTTC. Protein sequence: CASSLGQERPYF.

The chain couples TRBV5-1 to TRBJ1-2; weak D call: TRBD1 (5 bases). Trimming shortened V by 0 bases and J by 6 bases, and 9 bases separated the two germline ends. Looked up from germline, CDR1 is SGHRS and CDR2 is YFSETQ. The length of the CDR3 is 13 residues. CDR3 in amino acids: CASSLGAGNGYTF. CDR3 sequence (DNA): TGCGCCAGCAGCTTGGGGGCAGGGAATGGCTACACCTTC.

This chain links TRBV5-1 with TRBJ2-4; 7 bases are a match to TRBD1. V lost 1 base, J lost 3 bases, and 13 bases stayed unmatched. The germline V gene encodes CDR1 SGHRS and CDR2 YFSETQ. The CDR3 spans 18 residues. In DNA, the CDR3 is TGCGCCAGCAGCTTGAGCATTGGGTCCCCAGGGGGCAAAAACATTCAGTACTTC. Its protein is CASSLSIGSPGGKNIQYF.

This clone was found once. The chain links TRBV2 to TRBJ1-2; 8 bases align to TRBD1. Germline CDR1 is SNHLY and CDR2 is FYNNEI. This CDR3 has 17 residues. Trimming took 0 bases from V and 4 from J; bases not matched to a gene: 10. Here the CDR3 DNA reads TGTGCCAGCAGTGAAGCGCTAGGTCAGGGGGCCGGCTATGGCTACACCTTC. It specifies CASSEALGQGAGYGYTF.

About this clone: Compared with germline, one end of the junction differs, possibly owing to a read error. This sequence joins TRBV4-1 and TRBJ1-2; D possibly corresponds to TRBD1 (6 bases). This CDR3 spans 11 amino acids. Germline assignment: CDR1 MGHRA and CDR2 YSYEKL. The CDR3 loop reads CASSQDGGYPF. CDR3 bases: TGCGCCAGCAGCCAAGATGGGGGCTACCCCTTC.

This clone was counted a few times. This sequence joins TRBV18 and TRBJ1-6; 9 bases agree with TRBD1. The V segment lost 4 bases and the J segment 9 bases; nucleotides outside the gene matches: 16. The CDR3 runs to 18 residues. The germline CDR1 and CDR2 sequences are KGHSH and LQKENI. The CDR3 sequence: CASSLTSTGTGSGSPLHF. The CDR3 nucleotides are TGTGCCAGCTCACTAACTTCCACCGGGACAGGGAGTGGTTCACCCCTCCACTTT. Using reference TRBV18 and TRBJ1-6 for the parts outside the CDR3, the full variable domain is NAGVMQNPRHLVRRRGQEARLRCSPMKGHSHVYWYRQLPEEGLKFMVYLQKENIIDESGMPKERFSAEFPKEGPSILRIQQVVRGDSAAYFCASSLTSTGTGSGSPLHFGNGTRLTVT.

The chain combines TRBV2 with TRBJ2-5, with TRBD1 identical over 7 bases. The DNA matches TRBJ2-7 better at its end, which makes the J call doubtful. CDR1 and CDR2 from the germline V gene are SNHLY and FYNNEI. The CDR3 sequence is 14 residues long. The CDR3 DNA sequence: TGTGCCAGCAGGGGGGACAGCCCCGCCTACGAGCAGTACTTC. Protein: CASRGDSPAYEQYF.

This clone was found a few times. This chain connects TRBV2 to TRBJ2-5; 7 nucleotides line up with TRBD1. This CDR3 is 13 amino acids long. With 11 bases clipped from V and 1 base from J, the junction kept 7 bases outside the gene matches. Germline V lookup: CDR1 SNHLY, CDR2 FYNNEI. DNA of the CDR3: TGTGCCCTGGGACAGATGATCCAAGAGACCCAGTACTTC. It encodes CALGQMIQETQYF.

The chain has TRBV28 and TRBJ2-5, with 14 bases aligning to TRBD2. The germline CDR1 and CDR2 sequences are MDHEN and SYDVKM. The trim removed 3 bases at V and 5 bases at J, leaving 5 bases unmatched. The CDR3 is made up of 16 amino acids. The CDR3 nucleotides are TGTGCCAGCAGTTTTACGGGACTAGCGGGGGACGAGACCCAGTACTTC. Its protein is CASSFTGLAGDETQYF. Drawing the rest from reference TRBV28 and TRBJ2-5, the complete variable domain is DVKVTQSSRYLVKRTGEKVFLECVQDMDHENMFWYRQDPGLGLRLIYFSYDVKMKEKGDIPEGYSVSREKKERFSLILESASTNQTSMYLCASSFTGLAGDETQYFGPGTRLLVL.

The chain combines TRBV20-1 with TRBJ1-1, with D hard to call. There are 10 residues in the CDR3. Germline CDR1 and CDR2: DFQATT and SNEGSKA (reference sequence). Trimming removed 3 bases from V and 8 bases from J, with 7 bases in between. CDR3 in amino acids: CSASQIEAFF. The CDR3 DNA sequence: TGCAGTGCTAGCCAGATAGAAGCTTTCTTT.

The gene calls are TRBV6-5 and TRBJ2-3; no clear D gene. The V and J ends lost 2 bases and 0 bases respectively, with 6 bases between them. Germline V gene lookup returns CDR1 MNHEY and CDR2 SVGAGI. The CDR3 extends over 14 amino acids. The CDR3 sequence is CASSYRRSTDTQYF. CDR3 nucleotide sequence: TGTGCCAGCAGTTACAGGCGGAGCACAGATACGCAGTATTTT.

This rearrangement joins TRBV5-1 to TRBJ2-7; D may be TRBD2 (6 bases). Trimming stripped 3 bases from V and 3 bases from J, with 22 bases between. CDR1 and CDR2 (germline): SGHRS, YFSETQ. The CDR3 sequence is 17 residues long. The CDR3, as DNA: TGCGCCAGCAGCTCTAGCGAGGGGAAGGATATTTACTACGAGCAGTACTTC. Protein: CASSSSEGKDIYYEQYF. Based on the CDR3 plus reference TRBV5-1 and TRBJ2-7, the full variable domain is KAGVTQTPRYLIKTRGQQVTLSCSPISGHRSVSWYQQTPGQGLQFLFEYFSETQRNKGNFPGRFSGRQFSNSRSEMNVSTLELGDSALYLCASSSSEGKDIYYEQYFGPGTRLTVT.

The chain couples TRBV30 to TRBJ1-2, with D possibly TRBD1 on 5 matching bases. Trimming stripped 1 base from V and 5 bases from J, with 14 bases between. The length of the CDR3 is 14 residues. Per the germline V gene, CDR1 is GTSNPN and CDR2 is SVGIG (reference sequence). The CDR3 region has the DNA TGTGCCTGGAGTGCGGCGCCAGGGTGGTATGGCTACACCTTC. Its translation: CAWSAAPGWYGYTF.

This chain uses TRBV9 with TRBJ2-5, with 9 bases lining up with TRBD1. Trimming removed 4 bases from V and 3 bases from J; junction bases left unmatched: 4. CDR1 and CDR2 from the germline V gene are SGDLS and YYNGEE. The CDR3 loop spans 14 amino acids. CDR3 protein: CASSPRTGEETQYF. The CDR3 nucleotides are TGTGCCAGCAGCCCTCGGACAGGGGAAGAGACCCAGTACTTC.